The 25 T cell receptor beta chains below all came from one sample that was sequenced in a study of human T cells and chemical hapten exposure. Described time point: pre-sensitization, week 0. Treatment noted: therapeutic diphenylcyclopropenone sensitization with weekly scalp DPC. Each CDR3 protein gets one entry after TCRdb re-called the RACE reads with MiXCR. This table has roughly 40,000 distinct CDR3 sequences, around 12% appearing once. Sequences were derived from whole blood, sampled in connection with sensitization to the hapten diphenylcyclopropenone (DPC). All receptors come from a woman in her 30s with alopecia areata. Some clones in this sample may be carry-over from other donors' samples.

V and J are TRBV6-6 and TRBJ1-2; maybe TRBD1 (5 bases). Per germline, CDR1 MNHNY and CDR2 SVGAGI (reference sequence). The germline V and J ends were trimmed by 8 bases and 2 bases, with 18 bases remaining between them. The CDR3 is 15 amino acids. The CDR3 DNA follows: TGTGCCAGCTCAACCGCCGGGACGCCGAACTATGGCTACACCTTC. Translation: CASSTAGTPNYGYTF.

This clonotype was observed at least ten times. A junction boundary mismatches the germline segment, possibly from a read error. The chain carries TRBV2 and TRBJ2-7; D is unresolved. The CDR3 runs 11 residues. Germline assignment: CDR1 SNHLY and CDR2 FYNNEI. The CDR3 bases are TGTGCCAGCACTTTTCTCGGCGAGAAGTACTTC. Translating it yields CASTFLGEKYF.

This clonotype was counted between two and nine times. This chain's CDR3 is CASSFTLSGNTIYF. In DNA form, the CDR3 reads TGTGCCAGCAGCTTCACCCTATCTGGAAACACCATATATTTT. The rearrangement links TRBV7-9 to TRBJ1-3, with unresolved D. Germline V gene sequence: CDR1 SEHNR, CDR2 FQNEAQ (reference sequence). Trimming cost V 3 bases and J 1 base, with 7 bases left between them. CDR3 size: 14 residues.

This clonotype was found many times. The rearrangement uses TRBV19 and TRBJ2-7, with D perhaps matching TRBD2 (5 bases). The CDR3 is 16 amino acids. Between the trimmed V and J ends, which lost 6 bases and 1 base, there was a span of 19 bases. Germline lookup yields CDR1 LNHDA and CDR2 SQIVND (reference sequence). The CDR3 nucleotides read TGTGCCAGTAGCCCCCGGCGAGGGCTTTCTTCCTACGAGCAGTACTTC. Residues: CASSPRRGLSSYEQYF.

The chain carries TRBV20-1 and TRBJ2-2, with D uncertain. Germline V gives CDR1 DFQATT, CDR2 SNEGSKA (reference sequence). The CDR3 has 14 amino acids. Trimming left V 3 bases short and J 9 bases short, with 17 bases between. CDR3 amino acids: CSASRAITTRELFF. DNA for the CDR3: TGCAGTGCTAGTCGGGCCATCACGACCCGGGAGCTGTTTTTT.

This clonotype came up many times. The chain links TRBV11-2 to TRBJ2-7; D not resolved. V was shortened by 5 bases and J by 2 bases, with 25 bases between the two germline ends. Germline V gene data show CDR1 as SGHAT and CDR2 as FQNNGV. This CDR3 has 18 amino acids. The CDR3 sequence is CASSGVALPSGQAYEQYF. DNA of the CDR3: TGTGCCAGCAGCGGCGTAGCCCTCCCTTCCGGTCAGGCCTACGAGCAGTACTTC.

The chain's CDR3 is CASSQADRGAVYEQYF. For the CDR3, the DNA is TGTGCCAGCAGCCAAGCCGACAGGGGGGCGGTTTACGAGCAGTACTTC. The chain recombines TRBV4-2 with TRBJ2-7; 9 bases line up with TRBD1. This CDR3 comprises 16 residues. CDR1 and CDR2 (germline): LGHNA, YNFKEQ. V lost 1 base, J lost 4 bases, and 8 bases stayed unmatched.

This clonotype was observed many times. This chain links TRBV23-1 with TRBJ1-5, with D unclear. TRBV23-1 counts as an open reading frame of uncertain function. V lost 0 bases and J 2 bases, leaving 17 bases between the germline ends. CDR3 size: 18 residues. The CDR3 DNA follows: TGCGCCAGCAGTCAATCGGGTACAGATCAGGCCTGCAATCAGCCCCAGCATTTT. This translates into CASSQSGTDQACNQPQHF.

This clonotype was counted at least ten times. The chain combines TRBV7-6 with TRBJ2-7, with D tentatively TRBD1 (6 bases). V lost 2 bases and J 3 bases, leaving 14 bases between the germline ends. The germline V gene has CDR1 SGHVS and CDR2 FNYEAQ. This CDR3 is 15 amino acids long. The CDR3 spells CASSLLRQGIYEQYF. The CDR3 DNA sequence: TGTGCCAGCAGCTTATTAAGGCAGGGGATCTACGAGCAGTACTTC.

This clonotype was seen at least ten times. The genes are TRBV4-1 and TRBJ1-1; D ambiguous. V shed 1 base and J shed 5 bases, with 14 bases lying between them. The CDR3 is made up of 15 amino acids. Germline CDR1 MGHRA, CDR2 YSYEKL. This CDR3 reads CASSQGLTQRTEAFF. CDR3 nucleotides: TGCGCCAGCAGCCAAGGCTTGACACAGCGGACTGAAGCTTTCTTT.

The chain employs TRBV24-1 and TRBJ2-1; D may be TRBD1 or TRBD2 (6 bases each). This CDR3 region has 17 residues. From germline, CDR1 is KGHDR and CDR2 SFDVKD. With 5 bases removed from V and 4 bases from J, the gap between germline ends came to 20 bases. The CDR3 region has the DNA TGTGCCACCAGTGCCCCTAGTGGGATAGGGGGGTACAATGAGCAGTTCTTC. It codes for CATSAPSGIGGYNEQFF.

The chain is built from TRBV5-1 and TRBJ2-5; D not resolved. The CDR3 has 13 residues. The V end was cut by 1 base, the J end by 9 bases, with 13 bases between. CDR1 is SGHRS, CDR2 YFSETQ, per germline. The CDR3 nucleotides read TGCGCCAGCAGCTTGAATGGGGATGGGGCCCAGTACTTC. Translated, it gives CASSLNGDGAQYF. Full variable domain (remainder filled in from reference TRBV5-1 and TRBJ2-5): KAGVTQTPRYLIKTRGQQVTLSCSPISGHRSVSWYQQTPGQGLQFLFEYFSETQRNKGNFPGRFSGRQFSNSRSEMNVSTLELGDSALYLCASSLNGDGAQYFGPGTRLLVL.

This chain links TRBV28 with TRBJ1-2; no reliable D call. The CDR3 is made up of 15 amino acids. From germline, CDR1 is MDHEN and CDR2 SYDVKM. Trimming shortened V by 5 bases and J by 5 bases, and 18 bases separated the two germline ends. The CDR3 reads CASSQRGGLGYGYTF. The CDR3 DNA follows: TGTGCCAGCAGTCAACGGGGAGGGTTGGGATATGGCTACACCTTC.

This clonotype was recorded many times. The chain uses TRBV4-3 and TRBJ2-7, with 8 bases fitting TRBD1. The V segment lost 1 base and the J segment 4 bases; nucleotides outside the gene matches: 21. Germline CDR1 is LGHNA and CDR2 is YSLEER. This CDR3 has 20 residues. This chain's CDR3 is CASSQAKPPTGDLLAYEQYF. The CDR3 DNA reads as TGCGCCAGCAGCCAAGCTAAGCCCCCGACAGGGGATCTATTGGCTTACGAGCAGTACTTC.

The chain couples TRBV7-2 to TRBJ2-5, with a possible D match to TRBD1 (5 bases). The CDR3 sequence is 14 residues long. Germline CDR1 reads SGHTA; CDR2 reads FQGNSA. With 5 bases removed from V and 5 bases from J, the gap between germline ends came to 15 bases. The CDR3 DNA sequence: TGTGCCAGCAGCACTGGGTTCCGACAGGAGACCCAGTACTTC. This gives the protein CASSTGFRQETQYF.

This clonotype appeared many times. The CDR3 reads CASSFLPPGLAYEQYF. The CDR3 coding sequence is TGTGCCAGCAGTTTTCTCCCCCCGGGACTAGCATACGAGCAGTACTTC. The J gene is TRBJ2-7, the V gene TRBV27, with 9 positions matching TRBD2. The CDR3 sequence is 16 residues long. Trimming removed 3 bases from V and 4 bases from J; junction bases left unmatched: 10. The V gene's germline CDR1 is MNHEY and CDR2 SMNVEV (reference sequence).

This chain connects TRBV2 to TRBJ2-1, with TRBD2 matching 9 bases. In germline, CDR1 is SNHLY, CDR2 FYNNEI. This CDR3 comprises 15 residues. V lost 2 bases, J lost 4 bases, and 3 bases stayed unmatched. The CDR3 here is CASSELAGQYNEQFF. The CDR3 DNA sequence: TGTGCCAGCAGTGAACTAGCGGGACAGTACAATGAGCAGTTCTTC. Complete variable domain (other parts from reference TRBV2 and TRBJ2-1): EPEVTQTPSHQVTQMGQEVILRCVPISNHLYFYWYRQILGQKVEFLVSFYNNEISEKSEIFDDQFSVERPDGSNFTLKIRSTKLEDSAMYFCASSELAGQYNEQFFGPGTRLTVL.

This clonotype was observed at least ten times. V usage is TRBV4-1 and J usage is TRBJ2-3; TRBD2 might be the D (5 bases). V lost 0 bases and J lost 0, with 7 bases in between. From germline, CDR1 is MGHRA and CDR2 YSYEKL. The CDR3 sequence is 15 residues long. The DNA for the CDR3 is TGCGCCAGCAGCCAAGAAGGCGGGAGCACAGATACGCAGTATTTT. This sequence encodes CASSQEGGSTDTQYF.

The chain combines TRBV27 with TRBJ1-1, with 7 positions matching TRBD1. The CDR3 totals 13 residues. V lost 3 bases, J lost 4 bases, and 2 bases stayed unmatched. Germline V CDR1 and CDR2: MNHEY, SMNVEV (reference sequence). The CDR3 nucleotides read TGTGCCAGCAGTTTCTCAGGGGGCACTGAAGCTTTCTTT. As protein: CASSFSGGTEAFF.

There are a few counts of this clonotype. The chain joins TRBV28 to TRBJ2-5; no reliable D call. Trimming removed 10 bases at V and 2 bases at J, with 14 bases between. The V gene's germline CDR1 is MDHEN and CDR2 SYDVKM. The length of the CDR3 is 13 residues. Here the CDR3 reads CATFTYRQETQYF. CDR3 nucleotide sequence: TGTGCCACCTTCACCTATCGGCAAGAGACCCAGTACTTC.

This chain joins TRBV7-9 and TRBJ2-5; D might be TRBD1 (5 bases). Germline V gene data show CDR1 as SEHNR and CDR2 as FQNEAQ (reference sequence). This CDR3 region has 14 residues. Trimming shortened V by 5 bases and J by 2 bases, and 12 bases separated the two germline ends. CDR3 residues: CASSLQTDQETQYF. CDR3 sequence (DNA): TGTGCCAGCAGCCTCCAGACAGATCAAGAGACCCAGTACTTC.

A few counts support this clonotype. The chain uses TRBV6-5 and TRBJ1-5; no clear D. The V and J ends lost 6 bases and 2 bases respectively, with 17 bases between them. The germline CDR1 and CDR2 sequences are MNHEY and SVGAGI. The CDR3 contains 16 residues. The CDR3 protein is CASSKRWEKGNQPQHF. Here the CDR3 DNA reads TGTGCCAGCAGCAAAAGGTGGGAGAAGGGCAATCAGCCCCAGCATTTT.

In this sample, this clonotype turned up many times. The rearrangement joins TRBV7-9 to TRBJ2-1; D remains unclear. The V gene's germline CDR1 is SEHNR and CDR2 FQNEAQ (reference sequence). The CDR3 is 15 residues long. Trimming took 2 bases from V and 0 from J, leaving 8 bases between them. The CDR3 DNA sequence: TGTGCCAGCAGCTTAAGGCCAGACTCCTACAATGAGCAGTTCTTC. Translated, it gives CASSLRPDSYNEQFF.

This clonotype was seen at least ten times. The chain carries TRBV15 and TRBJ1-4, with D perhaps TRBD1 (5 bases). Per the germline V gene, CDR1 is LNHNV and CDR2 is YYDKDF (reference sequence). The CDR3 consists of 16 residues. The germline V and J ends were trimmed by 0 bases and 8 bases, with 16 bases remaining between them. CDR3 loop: CATSRDGAGIGEKLFF. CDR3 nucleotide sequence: TGTGCCACCAGCAGAGATGGTGCAGGGATTGGAGAAAAACTGTTTTTT. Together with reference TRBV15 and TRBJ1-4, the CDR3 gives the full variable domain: DAMVIQNPRYQVTQFGKPVTLSCSQTLNHNVMYWYQQKSSQAPKLLFHYYDKDFNNEADTPDNFQSRRPNTSFCFLDIRSPGLGDTAMYLCATSRDGAGIGEKLFFGSGTQLSVL.

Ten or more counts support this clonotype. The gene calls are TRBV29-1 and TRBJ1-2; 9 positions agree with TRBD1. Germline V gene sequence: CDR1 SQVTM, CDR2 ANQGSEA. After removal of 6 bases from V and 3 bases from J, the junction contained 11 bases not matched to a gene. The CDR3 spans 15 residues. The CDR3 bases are TGCAGCGTCGGCCGCCGGACAGGGGAAGACTATGGCTACACCTTC. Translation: CSVGRRTGEDYGYTF.